These T cell receptor beta chains were read from a single sample in a study of cytomegalovirus exposure and HLA in healthy donors. Generated by immunoSEQ multiplex PCR, the TCRdb table keeps only in-frame clones and is missing some. The table records some 170,000 clones, around 75% of them present only once. The sample comprised PBMCs. The source is a female donor in good health and CMV-seronegative. Each CDR3 is given with its conserved first and last residue. Fields, in order: V gene, clone size, D gene, J gene, CDR3 protein, CDR3 DNA. A D gene is named only where the DNA matches it firmly. Size tells how often a clone was seen (once, few, many) or the class of an expanded clone, and some rows leave it out.

V gene: TRBV9
clone size: few
D gene: NA
J gene: TRBJ1-6
CDR3 protein: CASSATGLSSPLHF
CDR3 DNA: TGTGCCAGCAGCGCTACAGGATTGAGTTCACCCCTCCACTTT

V gene: TRBV7-9
clone size: NA
D gene: TRBD1
J gene: TRBJ2-3
CDR3 protein: CASSSGQGVSADTQYF
CDR3 DNA: TGTGCCAGCAGCTCGGGACAGGGAGTAAGTGCAGATACGCAGTATTTT

V gene: TRBV6-5
clone size: NA
D gene: NA
J gene: TRBJ2-1
CDR3 protein: CASRRDGVLNEQFF
CDR3 DNA: TGTGCCAGCAGGCGGGACGGGGTCCTAAATGAGCAGTTCTTC

V gene: TRBV29-1
clone size: NA
D gene: TRBD1
J gene: TRBJ2-6
CDR3 protein: CSVEGQGSSGANVLTF
CDR3 DNA: TGCAGCGTTGAGGGACAGGGATCATCTGGGGCCAACGTCCTGACTTTC

V gene: TRBV27
clone size: NA
D gene: TRBD1
J gene: TRBJ2-7
CDR3 protein: CASRMTGALYEQYF
CDR3 DNA: TGTGCCAGCAGGATGACAGGGGCCCTGTACGAGCAGTACTTC

V gene: TRBV5-1
clone size: NA
D gene: TRBD2
J gene: TRBJ2-2
CDR3 protein: CASSLGTSVGELFF
CDR3 DNA: TGCGCCAGCAGCTTGGGCACTAGCGTCGGGGAGCTGTTTTTT

V gene: TRBV5-1
clone size: NA
D gene: NA
J gene: TRBJ2-3
CDR3 protein: CASSPGGRDTQYF
CDR3 DNA: TGCGCCAGCAGCCCGGGGGGCCGGGATACGCAGTATTTT

V gene: TRBV29-1
clone size: NA
D gene: TRBD1
J gene: TRBJ2-7
CDR3 protein: CSVERDRDNEQYF
CDR3 DNA: TGCAGCGTTGAACGGGACAGGGACAACGAGCAGTACTTC

V gene: TRBV2
clone size: NA
D gene: NA
J gene: TRBJ2-3
CDR3 protein: CASTQEADTQYF
CDR3 DNA: TGTGCCAGCACTCAGGAGGCAGATACGCAGTATTTT

V gene: TRBV5-8
clone size: NA
D gene: TRBD1
J gene: TRBJ1-1
CDR3 protein: CASSVHTGGTEAFF
CDR3 DNA: TGTGCCAGCAGCGTACACACAGGGGGCACTGAAGCTTTCTTT

V gene: TRBV5-4
clone size: once
D gene: NA
J gene: TRBJ2-7
CDR3 protein: CASSPLGGSPYEQYF
CDR3 DNA: TGTGCCAGCAGCCCCCTGGGCGGGTCCCCCTACGAGCAGTACTTC

V gene: TRBV6-6
clone size: NA
D gene: TRBD1
J gene: TRBJ2-1
CDR3 protein: CASRSRDRGLKQFF
CDR3 DNA: TGTGCCAGCAGATCCCGTGACAGGGGTCTTAAGCAGTTCTTC

V gene: TRBV29-1
clone size: NA
D gene: TRBD1
J gene: TRBJ1-1
CDR3 protein: CSGRQGADTEAFF
CDR3 DNA: TGCAGCGGAAGACAGGGGGCTGACACTGAAGCTTTCTTT

V gene: TRBV27
clone size: NA
D gene: TRBD1
J gene: TRBJ1-5
CDR3 protein: CASSLSRGAVQPQHF
CDR3 DNA: TGTGCCAGCAGTTTATCCAGGGGGGCGGTTCAGCCCCAGCATTTT

V gene: TRBV9
clone size: NA
D gene: NA
J gene: TRBJ2-5
CDR3 protein: CASADRQETQYF
CDR3 DNA: TGTGCCAGCGCGGACAGACAAGAGACCCAGTACTTC

V gene: TRBV6-5
clone size: NA
D gene: TRBD1
J gene: TRBJ1-5
CDR3 protein: CASSGTGPAGPQHF
CDR3 DNA: TGTGCCAGCAGTGGGACAGGTCCCGCCGGGCCCCAGCATTTT

V gene: TRBV4-2
clone size: NA
D gene: TRBD2
J gene: TRBJ2-7
CDR3 protein: CASSPPGLPAYEQYF
CDR3 DNA: TGTGCCAGCAGCCCGCCGGGACTACCGGCCTACGAGCAGTACTTC

V gene: TRBV5-1
clone size: NA
D gene: NA
J gene: TRBJ1-1
CDR3 protein: CASRTTGFPLETEAFF
CDR3 DNA: TGCGCCAGCCGGACAACAGGGTTTCCTTTGGAAACTGAAGCTTTCTTT

V gene: TRBV20-1
clone size: NA
D gene: NA
J gene: TRBJ2-7
CDR3 protein: CSALGSYEQYF
CDR3 DNA: TGCAGTGCTCTCGGCTCCTACGAGCAGTACTTC

V gene: TRBV5-1
clone size: NA
D gene: TRBD1
J gene: TRBJ1-6
CDR3 protein: CASSRGQAPGSPLHF
CDR3 DNA: TGCGCCAGCAGCCGGGGACAGGCCCCCGGGTCACCCCTCCACTTT

V gene: TRBV29-1
clone size: NA
D gene: NA
J gene: TRBJ2-7
CDR3 protein: CSVRGPGGTSYEQYF
CDR3 DNA: TGCAGCGTTAGGGGGCCGGGAGGGACCTCCTACGAGCAGTACTTC

V gene: TRBV19
clone size: NA
D gene: TRBD1
J gene: TRBJ1-2
CDR3 protein: CASSIDPGGTYGYTF
CDR3 DNA: TGTGCCAGTAGTATAGACCCAGGGGGGACCTATGGCTACACCTTC

V gene: TRBV7-9
clone size: few
D gene: TRBD2
J gene: TRBJ2-7
CDR3 protein: CASSSSSGRRKYEQYF
CDR3 DNA: TGTGCCAGCAGCTCTTCTAGCGGGAGGAGGAAGTACGAGCAGTACTTC

V gene: TRBV5-6
clone size: NA
D gene: TRBD1
J gene: TRBJ1-5
CDR3 protein: CASSRQTGGNQPQHF
CDR3 DNA: TGTGCCAGCAGCAGACAGACAGGGGGCAATCAGCCCCAGCATTTT

V gene: TRBV4-1
clone size: NA
D gene: NA
J gene: TRBJ2-4
CDR3 protein: CASSQGPEGLAKNIQYF
CDR3 DNA: TGCGCCAGCAGCCAAGGACCCGAGGGTCTAGCCAAAAACATTCAGTACTTC

V gene: TRBV30
clone size: NA
D gene: TRBD2
J gene: TRBJ2-1
CDR3 protein: CAWSLNLAGRNEQFF
CDR3 DNA: TGTGCCTGGAGTTTAAATCTAGCGGGAAGGAATGAGCAGTTCTTC

V gene: TRBV6-5
clone size: once
D gene: NA
J gene: TRBJ2-3
CDR3 protein: CASRRDTTDTQYF
CDR3 DNA: TGTGCCAGCAGACGGGACACCACAGATACGCAGTATTTT

V gene: TRBV5-1
clone size: NA
D gene: TRBD1
J gene: TRBJ1-6
CDR3 protein: CASTTGGGSPLHF
CDR3 DNA: TGCGCCAGCACCACAGGGGGAGGATCACCCCTCCACTTT

V gene: TRBV7-2
clone size: few
D gene: TRBD2
J gene: TRBJ2-2
CDR3 protein: CASSLGLAENTGELFF
CDR3 DNA: TGTGCCAGCAGCTTAGGGCTAGCGGAGAACACCGGGGAGCTGTTTTTT

V gene: TRBV6-5
clone size: few
D gene: TRBD2
J gene: TRBJ2-3
CDR3 protein: CASRDRRGGDTQYF
CDR3 DNA: TGTGCCAGCCGCGATCGCCGGGGGGGAGATACGCAGTATTTT

V gene: TRBV5-8
clone size: NA
D gene: TRBD1
J gene: TRBJ1-1
CDR3 protein: CASSSGTGLNTEAFF
CDR3 DNA: TGTGCCAGCAGCTCCGGGACAGGCCTGAACACTGAAGCTTTCTTT

V gene: TRBV21-1
clone size: NA
D gene: NA
J gene: TRBJ2-7
CDR3 protein: CAGTGAITSEQYF
CDR3 DNA: TGTGCAGGGACAGGGGCGATTACAAGCGAGCAGTACTTC

V gene: TRBV27
clone size: NA
D gene: TRBD1
J gene: TRBJ1-1
CDR3 protein: CASSFGQGSEAFF
CDR3 DNA: TGTGCCAGCAGTTTCGGACAGGGCTCTGAAGCTTTCTTT

V gene: TRBV4-2
clone size: NA
D gene: NA
J gene: TRBJ2-3
CDR3 protein: CASSRSGGAGNQVFYTQYF
CDR3 DNA: TGTGCCAGCAGCCGGTCCGGTGGGGCAGGGAACCAAGTCTTTTATACGCAGTATTTT

V gene: TRBV29-1
clone size: NA
D gene: NA
J gene: TRBJ2-7
CDR3 protein: CSVESSRLGNEQYF
CDR3 DNA: TGCAGCGTTGAAAGCTCCCGGCTCGGGAACGAGCAGTACTTC

V gene: TRBV27
clone size: few
D gene: TRBD1
J gene: TRBJ1-1
CDR3 protein: CASSKAQGSPTEAFF
CDR3 DNA: TGTGCCAGCAGTAAAGCACAGGGGAGCCCCACTGAAGCTTTCTTT

V gene: TRBV10-3
clone size: NA
D gene: NA
J gene: TRBJ1-6
CDR3 protein: CAINQGSTPLHF
CDR3 DNA: TGTGCCATCAACCAGGGCTCGACACCCCTCCACTTT

V gene: TRBV28
clone size: once
D gene: NA
J gene: TRBJ1-5
CDR3 protein: CASSPQGPNQPQHF
CDR3 DNA: TGTGCCAGCAGTCCGCAGGGTCCCAATCAGCCCCAGCATTTT

V gene: TRBV15
clone size: NA
D gene: TRBD2
J gene: TRBJ2-1
CDR3 protein: CATSRGTSGRTRGNEQFF
CDR3 DNA: TGTGCCACCAGCAGGGGGACTAGCGGGAGGACGAGGGGCAATGAGCAGTTCTTC

V gene: TRBV5-4
clone size: few
D gene: NA
J gene: TRBJ1-2
CDR3 protein: CASSPGGSGYTF
CDR3 DNA: TGTGCCAGCAGCCCCGGGGGGTCTGGCTACACCTTC

V gene: TRBV7-9
clone size: NA
D gene: NA
J gene: TRBJ2-3
CDR3 protein: CASSPLATTDTQYF
CDR3 DNA: TGTGCCAGCAGCCCTCTAGCGACGACAGATACGCAGTATTTT

V gene: TRBV4-3
clone size: once
D gene: TRBD2
J gene: TRBJ2-1
CDR3 protein: CASSPRRQGLYNEQFF
CDR3 DNA: TGCGCCAGCAGCCCCCGGCGGCAGGGACTATACAATGAGCAGTTCTTC